This T cell receptor (beta chain) was obtained from a study of shared clonotypes between healthy human individuals. Sequenced by immunoSEQ multiplex PCR; TCRdb stores in-frame clones only, minus some. The sample records 900,000 to 1,200,000 clones, about 84% being singletons. Remarks on this clone: Its antigen is not known.

Study-level points and caveats: Memory subsets generally showed smaller estimated richness than naive subsets did.

Material for sequencing was memory CD4+ T cells from PBMCs. The subset is: CD45RA-negative fraction. The receptor's source is a man younger than 35 in good health. Some clones in this sample may be carry-over from other donors' samples.

CDR3 region: CASSLGDREYNEQFF. In nucleotides, the CDR3 is TGCGCCAGCAGCTTGGGGGACAGGGAATACAATGAGCAGTTCTTC. The rearrangement uses TRBV5-1 and TRBJ2-1; 9 bases agree with TRBD1. V shed 0 bases, J shed 4 bases, and the junction held 2 bases outside the gene matches. Germline V lookup: CDR1 SGHRS, CDR2 YFSETQ. The CDR3 sequence is 15 residues long.